This TCR beta chain is drawn from a study of cytomegalovirus exposure and HLA in healthy donors. Turning to the study itself: Sequencing of about 179 million T cells in an earlier analysis found some 100 million unique TCR beta sequences.

The CDR3 is 18 residues long. Looked up from germline, CDR1 is SGHDN and CDR2 is FVKESK. Trimming cost V 3 bases and J 0 bases, with 18 bases left between them. On this clone: Its antigen is still unknown.

Regarding the study as a whole: Some V segments, including TRBV6-2 and TRBV6-3, were excluded as indistinguishable. Follow-up analysis later connected one missense variant in DCLRE1C with trimming of TCR beta V- and J-genes.

The PCR made use of 60 Vbeta and 13 Jbeta primers. The table came from immunoSEQ multiplex PCR; TCRdb's copy has only in-frame clones and leaves some out. The data show over 55,000 clones, around 83% seen once. The sequenced sample was PBMCs. The chain joins TRBV14 to TRBJ2-4, with D perhaps matching TRBD1 (5 bases). This receptor was taken from a man between 40 and 49 years old in good health and CMV-seronegative. DNA of the CDR3: TGTGCCAGCAGCCATTTTCCCCCAGGGCTGGGAGCCAAAAACATTCAGTACTTC. As protein: CASSHFPPGLGAKNIQYF.